Following are 13 T cell receptor beta chains from one sample sequenced in a study of T cell clonality in common variable immunodeficiency. This table comes from immunoSEQ multiplex PCR, and its TCRdb copy is limited to in-frame clones, with some not included. The sample holds about 20,000 clones, and no clone turns up only once. Their antigens are not known. Broader study findings: Common variable immunodeficiency TCR beta sequences reportedly had fewer deletions and N-nucleotide insertions.

The sample comprised peripheral blood mononuclear cells. The receptors were gathered from a human donor with common variable immunodeficiency.

This clone was detected a few times. From the germline J gene comes the end of the CDR3, since the read stops 3 residues before it. The chain joins TRBV5-6 to TRBJ2-5, with D perhaps TRBD2 (5 bases). This CDR3 is built from 12 residues. Germline V CDR1 and CDR2: SGHDT, YYEEEE. V was cut by 4 bases and J by 7 bases, with 11 bases left in between. Incomplete CDR3 DNA: TGTGCCAGCAGCCGTCCAGAGGGGACC. Translation gives CASSRPEGT. The full CDR3 sequence reads CASSRPEGTQYF.

This clone was observed at least ten times. The CDR3 is cut off 3 residues early in the read; its end comes from the germline J gene. This chain joins TRBV7-9 and TRBJ2-4; D might be TRBD2 (5 bases). CDR3 length equals 14 residues. V was pared by 5 bases and J by 7 bases, with 15 bases between. The V gene's germline CDR1 is SEHNR and CDR2 FQNEAQ (reference sequence). The CDR3 is CASSQDSTANIQYF. The sequenced CDR3 bases are TGTGCCAGCAGCCAGGACTCTACTGCTAACATT.

The CDR3 here is CASSSKISGTGELFF. Partial CDR3 DNA: TGTGCCAGCAGCTCAAAGATCTCGGGCACCGGGGAG. The V call is TRBV13, the J call TRBJ2-2, with D unclear. From the germline J gene comes the end of the CDR3, since the read stops 3 residues before it. The V and J ends lost 4 bases and 4 bases respectively, with 13 bases between them. Germline V gene sequence: CDR1 PRHDT, CDR2 FYEKMQ (reference sequence). The CDR3 has 15 residues.

This clone was seen many times. Read data end 3 residues before the CDR3 end; the end is taken from the germline J gene. This sequence joins TRBV19 and TRBJ1-2; 8 bases match TRBD1. Trimming cost V 9 bases and J 4 bases; bases outside gene matches: 4. The V gene's germline CDR1 is LNHDA and CDR2 SQIVND (reference sequence). There are 12 residues in the CDR3. The CDR3 protein is CASSQGGYGYTF. CDR3 DNA (partial): TGTGCCAGCTCACAGGGGGGCTATGGC.

This clone was recorded many times. The CDR3 end lies 3 residues beyond the end of the read and is filled in from the germline J gene. This chain uses TRBV18 with TRBJ2-2, with TRBD2 as a possible D gene (5 bases). V was cut by 3 bases and J by 7 bases, with 12 bases left in between. Germline CDR1 KGHSH, CDR2 LQKENI. CDR3 length equals 14 residues. This CDR3 reads CASSPLSAVGELFF. The DNA read from the CDR3 is TGTGCCAGCTCACCGCTTAGCGCGGTCGGGGAG.

This clone came up many times. The read ends 3 residues shy of where the CDR3 ends; the end is completed using the germline J gene. The chain has TRBV5-1 and TRBJ2-3; TRBD1 is a possible D gene (5 bases). The CDR3 contains 12 residues. Germline CDR1 is SGHRS and CDR2 is YFSETQ. V was pared by 2 bases and J by 5 bases, with 6 bases between. CDR3 protein: CASSLRGDTQYF. CDR3 bases read: TGCGCCAGCAGCTTAAGGGGAGATACG.

Comments on this clone: The CDR3 is cut off 3 residues early in the read; its end comes from the germline J gene. This chain connects TRBV19 to TRBJ2-7; TRBD1 agrees at 9 bases. The germline gives CDR1 LNHDA, CDR2 SQIVND (reference sequence). With 10 bases clipped from V and 5 bases from J, the junction kept 15 bases outside the gene matches. The CDR3 contains 15 residues. CDR3 amino acids: CAIFPGQGIKDEQYF. The sequenced CDR3 bases are TGTGCCATTTTCCCGGGACAGGGAATCAAGGACGAG.

This clone was counted many times. The read is 3 residues too short to cover the CDR3 end, so that end is filled in from the germline J gene. The rearrangement joins TRBV18 to TRBJ1-1; D gene uncertain. Germline-derived CDR1 and CDR2 are KGHSH and LQKENI. The germline V and J ends were trimmed by 2 bases and 4 bases, with 8 bases remaining between them. The CDR3 covers 13 residues. Incomplete CDR3 DNA: TGTGCCAGCTCACCAGGCAGAGGCACTGAA. Amino acids: CASSPGRGTE. The entire CDR3 sequence reads CASSPGRGTEAFF.

This clone occurred a few times. From the germline J gene comes the end of the CDR3, since the read stops 3 residues before it. The J gene is TRBJ2-5, the V gene TRBV19; 11 bases map to TRBD2. The trim removed 6 bases at V and 0 bases at J, leaving 9 bases unmatched. This CDR3 spans 17 amino acids. Germline CDR1 reads LNHDA; CDR2 reads SQIVND (reference sequence). CDR3 loop: CASSRIAGGVNQETQYF. CDR3 bases read: TGTGCCAGTAGCCGCATAGCGGGAGGGGTGAACCAAGAGACC.

This clone was counted many times. The read ends 3 residues shy of where the CDR3 ends; the end is completed using the germline J gene. V usage is TRBV29-1 and J usage is TRBJ1-4; the match to TRBD1 covers 7 bases. J lost 4 bases, V lost 6 bases, and 8 bases had no gene match. The CDR3 extends over 14 amino acids. CDR1 SQVTM and CDR2 ANQGSEA come from the germline V gene. CDR3 bases read: TGCAGCGTCTTCGACAGGGACAGTAATGAAAAA. It translates to CSVFDRDSNEK. In full, the CDR3 is CSVFDRDSNEKLFF.

Regarding this clone: The read ends 3 residues shy of where the CDR3 ends; the end is completed using the germline J gene. The rearrangement links TRBV18 to TRBJ2-5; TRBD2 matches at 7 bases. The CDR3 runs 18 residues. CDR1 and CDR2 from the germline V gene are KGHSH and LQKENI. V lost 2 bases, J lost 2 bases, and 14 bases stayed unmatched. The DNA read from the CDR3 is TGTGCCAGCTCACCAGTTCTCAACCAGCGGGGTCTTCAAGAGACC. It encodes CASSPVLNQRGLQET. The CDR3, in full, reads CASSPVLNQRGLQETQYF. The whole variable domain, remainder taken from reference TRBV18 and TRBJ2-5, is NAGVMQNPRHLVRRRGQEARLRCSPMKGHSHVYWYRQLPEEGLKFMVYLQKENIIDESGMPKERFSAEFPKEGPSILRIQQVVRGDSAAYFCASSPVLNQRGLQETQYFGPGTRLLVL.

This clone counts as medium-sized. The CDR3 end lies 3 residues beyond the end of the read and is filled in from the germline J gene. The genes are TRBV5-6 and TRBJ1-4; 7 bases are a match to TRBD1. Germline V gene lookup returns CDR1 SGHDT and CDR2 YYEEEE. Trimming took 2 bases from V and 4 from J; bases not matched to a gene: 2. There are 14 residues in the CDR3. This chain's CDR3 is CASSFGQVNEKLFF. CDR3 DNA (partial): TGTGCCAGCAGCTTTGGACAGGTTAATGAAAAA.

A few counts support this clone. Sequencing ends 3 residues short of the CDR3 end; the germline J gene provides the rest. The chain carries TRBV6-2 or TRBV6-3 and TRBJ1-2; the match to TRBD1 covers 10 bases. Germline trimming cut 5 bases from V and 5 bases from J; bases unmatched to any gene: 8. There are 15 residues in the CDR3. Germline CDR1 MNHEY, CDR2 SVGEGT. The sequenced CDR3 bases are TGTGCCAGCAGTCTCCGGGACAGGGGACCTTATGGC. The encoded protein is CASSLRDRGPYG. The whole CDR3 protein reads CASSLRDRGPYGYTF.